One sample yielded the 20 T cell receptor beta chains listed below, sequenced in a study of PD-L1 blockade in urothelial cancer. Clones were sequenced by immunoSEQ multiplex PCR, and TCRdb holds only the in-frame ones, with some missing. The sample includes roughly 41,000 clones, approximately 80% of them seen just once. Source: PBMCs, taken around atezolizumab (anti-PD-L1) treatment. The origin of the receptors is a man aged 60-69 years with urothelial cancer.

This chain joins TRBV30 and TRBJ1-6; D remains unclear. This CDR3 has 13 residues. Trimming took 5 bases from V and 0 from J, leaving 5 bases between them. The germline gives CDR1 GTSNPN, CDR2 SVGIG (reference sequence). CDR3 nucleotides: TGTGCCTGGCGAGGCTCCTATAATTCACCCCTCCACTTT. This translates into CAWRGSYNSPLHF.

This chain links TRBV30 with TRBJ2-5; weak D call: TRBD2 (5 bases). CDR1 GTSNPN and CDR2 SVGIG come from the germline V gene (reference sequence). The CDR3 covers 13 residues. V lost 2 bases and J 5 bases, leaving 12 bases between the germline ends. This CDR3 reads CAWSRVGGETQYF. The CDR3 nucleotides are TGTGCCTGGAGTAGGGTGGGCGGGGAGACCCAGTACTTC.

V is TRBV28 and J is TRBJ2-3; no reliable D call. Per the germline V gene, CDR1 is MDHEN and CDR2 is SYDVKM. Between the trimmed V and J ends, which lost 3 bases and 1 base, there was a span of 5 bases. The CDR3 totals 13 residues. CDR3 amino acids: CASSFGGTDTQYF. CDR3 bases: TGTGCCAGCAGTTTCGGAGGCACAGATACGCAGTATTTT.

This clone appeared a few times. This sequence joins TRBV12-5 and TRBJ2-5; TRBD1 aligns across 7 bases. The CDR3 is 13 residues long. Trimming took 7 bases from V and 2 from J; bases not matched to a gene: 4. Germline CDR1 and CDR2: LGHNT and FRNRAP. The CDR3 region has the DNA TGTGCTAGTGCCTCCAGGGGGCAAGAGACCCAGTACTTC. Its translation is CASASRGQETQYF. Variable domain in full (rest from reference TRBV12-5 and TRBJ2-5): DARVTQTPRHKVTEMGQEVTMRCQPILGHNTVFWYRQTMMQGLELLAYFRNRAPLDDSGMPKDRFSAEMPDATLATLKIQPSEPRDSAVYFCASASRGQETQYFGPGTRLLVL.

This rearrangement joins TRBV28 to TRBJ2-7; D is perhaps TRBD1 (6 bases). CDR1 is MDHEN, CDR2 SYDVKM, per germline. With 7 bases removed from V and 4 bases from J, the gap between germline ends came to 14 bases. The CDR3 sequence is 13 residues long. CDR3 DNA sequence: TGTGCCAGCACCCCAGGGGCCGTGTACGAGCAGTACTTC. It translates to CASTPGAVYEQYF.

The chain uses TRBV27 and TRBJ1-4; no clear D gene. CDR3 length: 15 residues. V lost 7 bases and J 1 base, leaving 13 bases between the germline ends. The V gene's germline CDR1 is MNHEY and CDR2 SMNVEV (reference sequence). CDR3 sequence (DNA): TGTGCCAGCATACGGAGGGCGGGAACTAATGAAAAACTGTTTTTT. Protein sequence: CASIRRAGTNEKLFF.

Only a few counts were recorded for this clone. This chain joins TRBV2 and TRBJ1-4; D is possibly TRBD1 (5 bases). This CDR3 is 19 amino acids long. Germline assignment: CDR1 SNHLY and CDR2 FYNNEI. The V and J ends lost 6 bases and 0 bases respectively, with 23 bases between them. CDR3: CASSRTLRADSATNEKLFF. The CDR3 DNA is TGTGCCAGCAGCCGAACTCTCCGGGCAGACAGTGCAACTAATGAAAAACTGTTTTTT.

This chain connects TRBV5-4 to TRBJ2-3; D is perhaps TRBD1 (5 bases). The CDR3 has 13 residues. The germline V and J ends were trimmed by 0 bases and 5 bases, with 7 bases remaining between them. CDR1 is SGHNT and CDR2 is YYREEE in the germline V gene (reference sequence). The DNA for the CDR3 is TGTGCCAGCAGCTTGGGACAGCAAGATACGCAGTATTTT. Protein sequence: CASSLGQQDTQYF.

This chain connects TRBV27 to TRBJ1-6, with TRBD1 matching over 8 bases. Trimming took 10 bases from V and 10 from J; bases not matched to a gene: 6. The germline V gene has CDR1 MNHEY and CDR2 SMNVEV (reference sequence). The CDR3 is 12 residues long. This CDR3 is CATRTGWSPLHF. CDR3 DNA sequence: TGTGCCACCAGGACAGGGTGGTCACCCCTCCACTTT.

V gene TRBV5-1 combines with J gene TRBJ1-5, with D tentatively TRBD1 (5 bases). Trimming took off 4 bases at V and 5 bases at J, with 13 bases between the two ends. Germline V lookup: CDR1 SGHRS, CDR2 YFSETQ. This CDR3 has 14 amino acids. The CDR3 is CASSTMGGDQPQHF. As DNA, the CDR3 is TGCGCCAGCAGCACCATGGGGGGGGATCAGCCCCAGCATTTT.

This clone was observed a handful of times. The chain has TRBV28 and TRBJ1-2; D perhaps matches TRBD1 (5 bases). The V gene's germline CDR1 is MDHEN and CDR2 SYDVKM. CDR3 length equals 15 residues. The ends were cut back, 7 bases at V and 8 bases at J, with 23 bases in the middle. The CDR3 DNA reads TGTGCCAGCACCCCCCTTCGGTCCAGGGCGAGGGGCTACACCTTC. Amino acid sequence: CASTPLRSRARGYTF.

The table lists this clone with a few counts. The gene calls are TRBV7-9 and TRBJ1-6, with D maybe TRBD1 (6 bases). CDR1 is SEHNR, CDR2 FQNEAQ, per germline (reference sequence). This CDR3 is 15 amino acids long. V dropped 5 bases and J dropped 9 bases, with 17 bases sitting between them. The DNA for the CDR3 is TGTGCCAGCAGCCCTAGACAGGCGACGGGTTCACCCCTCCACTTT. Its protein product is CASSPRQATGSPLHF.

About this clone: The sample contains more than one DNA sequence encoding this CDR3. V usage is TRBV27 and J usage is TRBJ1-1; D not resolved. In germline, CDR1 is MNHEY, CDR2 SMNVEV (reference sequence). Trimming stripped 0 bases from V and 4 bases from J, with 6 bases between. The CDR3 runs 13 residues. CDR3 region: CASSLSAGTEAFF. The CDR3 region has the DNA TGTGCCAGCAGTTTATCCGCCGGCACTGAAGCTTTCTTT.

This CDR3 reads CASSAQGGYGYTF. CDR3 in DNA: TGTGCCAGCAGTGCGCAGGGCGGCTATGGCTACACCTTC. The J gene is TRBJ1-2, the V gene TRBV6-1; D may be TRBD1 (5 bases). CDR1 is MNHNS, CDR2 SASEGT, per germline. This CDR3 region has 13 residues. Trimming pared 4 bases from V and 4 bases from J, leaving 10 bases between.

The chain uses TRBV6-1 and TRBJ2-3, with D maybe TRBD2 (6 bases). In germline, CDR1 is MNHNS, CDR2 SASEGT. V gave up 5 bases and J gave up 11 bases, with 11 bases separating them. This CDR3 has 11 residues. The CDR3 region has the DNA TGTGCCAGCAGTAACCGGGACTTGCAGTATTTT. Protein: CASSNRDLQYF.

The chain joins TRBV28 to TRBJ2-1; possible D gene TRBD2, 6 bases. V was trimmed by 10 bases and J by 0 bases, leaving 10 bases between them. The germline V gene has CDR1 MDHEN and CDR2 SYDVKM. The CDR3 is 13 residues long. As DNA, the CDR3 is TGTGCCACCCGGGGGAGCTCCTACAATGAGCAGTTCTTC. This translates into CATRGSSYNEQFF. The full variable domain, completed using reference TRBV28 and TRBJ2-1, is DVKVTQSSRYLVKRTGEKVFLECVQDMDHENMFWYRQDPGLGLRLIYFSYDVKMKEKGDIPEGYSVSREKKERFSLILESASTNQTSMYLCATRGSSYNEQFFGPGTRLTVL.

The chain recombines TRBV10-3 with TRBJ1-2, with D perhaps TRBD1 (6 bases). CDR3 length: 12 amino acids. The germline V and J ends were trimmed by 10 bases and 5 bases, with 14 bases remaining between them. Germline V gene lookup returns CDR1 ENHRY and CDR2 SYGVKD. The DNA for the CDR3 is TGTGCCACCTTGGGGGGGGCTTATGGCTACACCTTC. This codes for CATLGGAYGYTF.

The chain couples TRBV19 to TRBJ2-1; TRBD2 agrees at 10 bases. The CDR3 spans 16 residues. Germline CDR1 and CDR2: LNHDA and SQIVND (reference sequence). After removal of 4 bases from V and 6 bases from J, the junction contained 9 bases not matched to a gene. This CDR3 is CASSTPERGGFNEQFF. In DNA, the CDR3 is TGTGCCAGTAGTACCCCTGAGCGGGGGGGCTTCAATGAGCAGTTCTTC.

This clone showed up just a few times. The chain is built from TRBV11-2 and TRBJ2-7, with D perhaps TRBD1 (5 bases). The CDR3 runs to 13 residues. V dropped 5 bases and J dropped 2 bases, with 10 bases sitting between them. Germline assignment: CDR1 SGHAT and CDR2 FQNNGV. CDR3 residues: CASSTLRAYEQYF. CDR3 nucleotides: TGTGCCAGCAGCACCCTCAGGGCCTACGAGCAGTACTTC. Together with reference TRBV11-2 and TRBJ2-7, the CDR3 gives the full variable domain: EAGVAQSPRYKIIEKRQSVAFWCNPISGHATLYWYQQILGQGPKLLIQFQNNGVVDDSQLPKDRFSAERLKGVDSTLKIQPAKLEDSAVYLCASSTLRAYEQYFGPGTRLTVT.

The sample holds a few counts of this clone. The rearrangement uses TRBV2 and TRBJ1-4, with TRBD1 matching 10 bases. Germline V gene sequence: CDR1 SNHLY, CDR2 FYNNEI. Losses at the gene ends were 1 base for V and 8 bases for J; bases not matched to a gene: 4. The CDR3 has 15 amino acids. CDR3 nucleotide sequence: TGTGCCAGCAGTGAAGGCGGGGGACAGGGGGAAAAACTGTTTTTT. Its translation is CASSEGGGQGEKLFF. Complete variable domain (other parts from reference TRBV2 and TRBJ1-4): EPEVTQTPSHQVTQMGQEVILRCVPISNHLYFYWYRQILGQKVEFLVSFYNNEISEKSEIFDDQFSVERPDGSNFTLKIRSTKLEDSAMYFCASSEGGGQGEKLFFGSGTQLSVL.